Shown below are 4 T cell receptor beta chains from a single sample sequenced in a study of T cell responses to AZD1222 COVID-19 vaccine. Method: immunoSEQ multiplex PCR; TCRdb's copy keeps in-frame clones and lacks some. The table includes around 100,000 clones, about 88% detected once. The sample in question was peripheral blood, obtained on day 0 of AZD1222 vaccination. These receptors came from an adult in good health.

The V and J genes are TRBV12-3 or TRBV12-4 and TRBJ2-5, with 12 nucleotides matching TRBD2. This CDR3 spans 13 amino acids. Trimming at V came to 8 bases and at J to 4 bases, leaving 2 bases not matched to a gene. The CDR3 DNA follows: TGTGCCAGCGGACTAGCGGGATCAGAGACCCAGTACTTC. It codes for CASGLAGSETQYF.

This clone showed up just once. The chain links TRBV7-6 to TRBJ2-1; D may be TRBD2 (6 bases). V shed 6 bases and J shed 2 bases, with 17 bases lying between them. Germline V gene sequence: CDR1 SGHVS, CDR2 FNYEAQ. This CDR3 is 16 amino acids long. CDR3: CASSPPGRETYNEQFF. For the CDR3, the DNA is TGTGCCAGCAGTCCACCAGGGCGGGAAACCTACAATGAGCAGTTCTTC.

The chain couples TRBV2 to TRBJ1-1, with D hard to call. Trimming stripped 6 bases from V and 7 bases from J, with 9 bases between. CDR1 SNHLY and CDR2 FYNNEI come from the germline V gene. CDR3 size: 11 residues. The CDR3 bases are TGTGCCAGCAGGCGAGTATTTGAAGCTTTCTTT. Translation gives CASRRVFEAFF. Supplemented by reference TRBV2 and TRBJ1-1, the full variable domain reads EPEVTQTPSHQVTQMGQEVILRCVPISNHLYFYWYRQILGQKVEFLVSFYNNEISEKSEIFDDQFSVERPDGSNFTLKIRSTKLEDSAMYFCASRRVFEAFFGQGTRLTVV.

The chain has TRBV6-5 and TRBJ1-2; D call uncertain. The CDR3 runs 12 residues. Trimming pared 6 bases from V and 8 bases from J, leaving 13 bases between. In germline, CDR1 is MNHEY, CDR2 SVGAGI. The CDR3 coding sequence is TGTGCCAGCAGCCGGTCGGGTGGCGGCTACACCTTC. Protein sequence: CASSRSGGGYTF.